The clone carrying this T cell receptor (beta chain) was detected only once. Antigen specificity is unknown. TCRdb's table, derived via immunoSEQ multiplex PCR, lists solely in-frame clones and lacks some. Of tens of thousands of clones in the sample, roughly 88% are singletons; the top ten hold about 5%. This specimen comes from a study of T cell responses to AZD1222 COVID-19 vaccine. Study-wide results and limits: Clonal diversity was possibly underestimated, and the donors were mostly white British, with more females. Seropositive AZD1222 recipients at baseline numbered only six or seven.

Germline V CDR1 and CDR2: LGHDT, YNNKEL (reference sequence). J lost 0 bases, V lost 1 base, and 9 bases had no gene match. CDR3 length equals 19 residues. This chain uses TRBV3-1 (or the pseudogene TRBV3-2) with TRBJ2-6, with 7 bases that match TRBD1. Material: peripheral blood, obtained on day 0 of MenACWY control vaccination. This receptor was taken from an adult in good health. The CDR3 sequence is CASSQGLGAGGSGANVLTF. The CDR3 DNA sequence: TGTGCCAGCAGCCAAGGACTGGGTGCAGGGGGCTCTGGGGCCAACGTCCTGACTTTC.